This TCR beta chain was captured by sequencing in a study of human T cells and chemical hapten exposure (dated by TCRdb to the early 2020s). Notes on the research overall: Libraries were combined into a pool for sequencing, and differences in TCR yield between samples came mainly from small differences in library volumes within the pool. In alopecia patients, the study followed how the peripheral blood TCR repertoire changed in vivo over primary and secondary sensitization to diphenylcyclopropenone (DPC), a hapten.

There are 18 amino acids in the CDR3, from cysteine to phenylalanine inclusive. The entry retains the CDR3 DNA only, 54 bases that are in frame from base 1. V is cut back by 0 bases and J by 5 bases, with 16 bases in the junction unmatched. For CDR1 and CDR2, the germline V gene (reference sequence) lists DFQATT and SNEGSKA. Here is what the overall study found, with its caveats: The number of TCRs above 1 in 1000 frequency did not change with DPC sensitization; there was no evidence of global repertoire structure alterations. After repeated subsampling, changes were observed in the strength of the expansion versus patch-test correlation and in the threshold at which the correlation became significant.

During library preparation, unique molecular identifiers were attached to individual cDNA molecules so that TCRs could be counted quantitatively and reproducibly. Both TCR alpha and TCR beta chains were sequenced from each blood RNA sample. In the authors' own workflow: Samples had a median of about 90,000 TCRs, with a range from about 23,224 to 750,000. The Decombinator software suite was used to annotate the V, J and CDR3 of the TCR reads. Every sample was subsampled to the same number of TCRs (28,000) for the PS versus PT1 abundance plots. TCRs were defined as expanded if absent before sensitization and observed at least eight times at the 2-week time point. The raw public data were reprocessed by TCRdb itself: fastp quality trimming at Q25, MiXCR clonotype calling, in-frame beta chains only. Each entry is one CDR3 protein sequence, shown with its most common DNA and genes. For this entry, the V and J calls and clone size follow TCRdb and not the study's own pipeline. The sample table records about 120,000 distinct CDR3 sequences; more than 8.5% of these occur just once. The ten largest clones add up to about 1.4% of the sample.

Total RNA was isolated from unfractionated whole blood collected in Tempus Blood RNA tubes. As TCR sequencing controls, four or five healthy volunteers were used, with blood taken at day 0, 2 weeks and 6 weeks. This clonotype was detected ten times or more. Its antigen specificity is not known. Per-nucleotide qualities are absent, and no much larger clonotype sits a single base away. This TCR was recovered from a human donor in good health. Some clones in this sample may be carry-over from other donors' samples. Donor details come from another sample of the same person, matched by shared clones. Specimen: whole blood. Recombination joined TRBV20-1 with TRBJ1-5, and 7 bases in between align with TRBD1. The CDR3 here reads CSAREEGAIWGAHQPQHF. DNA sequence: TGCAGTGCTAGAGAAGAGGGGGCGATTTGGGGTGCGCATCAGCCCCAGCATTTT.